Each of the 15 T cell receptor beta chains below was sequenced from the same sample in a study of blood T cell repertoires in COVID-19. The assay was immunoSEQ multiplex PCR, and TCRdb's table has in-frame clones only and misses some. The data show a few hundred thousand clones, approximately 92% seen once. The sequencing input was PBMCs or T cells enriched from blood (not recorded which). These receptors all come from a man under 40 who had recovered from COVID-19.

V gene TRBV28 combines with J gene TRBJ2-7, with TRBD2 identical over 12 bases. This CDR3 is 18 amino acids long. J lost 6 bases, V lost 7 bases, and 19 bases had no gene match. The V gene's germline CDR1 is MDHEN and CDR2 SYDVKM. The DNA of the CDR3 is TGTGCCAGCAAAGTGAGACTAGCGGGAGCTCCTCCCCTCCGCGAGCAGTACTTC. Translation gives CASKVRLAGAPPLREQYF.

The gene calls are TRBV28 and TRBJ2-7, with a tentative D call TRBD1 (6 bases). Between the trimmed V and J ends, which lost 3 bases and 4 bases, there was a span of 13 bases. Germline CDR1 MDHEN, CDR2 SYDVKM. This CDR3 comprises 14 residues. This chain's CDR3 is CASSFQGSEYEQYF. CDR3 in DNA: TGTGCCAGCAGTTTCCAGGGGTCGGAATACGAGCAGTACTTC.

The chain carries TRBV7-3 and TRBJ2-7; D is perhaps TRBD1 (5 bases). The germline V gene has CDR1 SGHTA and CDR2 FQGTGA. The germline V and J ends were trimmed by 2 bases and 3 bases, with 17 bases remaining between them. The CDR3 totals 16 residues. The CDR3 reads CASSLSYSDRGYEQYF. The CDR3, as DNA: TGTGCCAGCAGCTTATCGTACTCGGATAGGGGCTACGAGCAGTACTTC.

This clone was observed once. The genes are TRBV27 and TRBJ2-3; 9 bases align to TRBD1. The germline CDR1 and CDR2 sequences are MNHEY and SMNVEV (reference sequence). The CDR3 length is 15 residues. V shed 7 bases and J 2 bases; nucleotides not matched to a gene: 7. CDR3 sequence: CASTTGTGFTDTQYF. The CDR3 DNA reads as TGTGCCAGCACGACCGGGACAGGGTTCACAGATACGCAGTATTTT.

The rearrangement links TRBV7-3 to TRBJ1-1, with a tentative D call TRBD1 (6 bases). Germline-derived CDR1 and CDR2 are SGHTA and FQGTGA. Trimming shortened V by 5 bases and J by 8 bases, and 9 bases separated the two germline ends. There are 11 residues in the CDR3. This chain's CDR3 is CASSRQGEAFF. In nucleotides, the CDR3 is TGTGCCAGCAGCCGTCAGGGGGAAGCTTTCTTT.

The chain joins TRBV2 to TRBJ2-3; D unresolved. V lost 6 bases to trimming and J lost 0 bases, with 4 bases between them. Germline V CDR1 and CDR2: SNHLY, FYNNEI. The CDR3 extends over 12 amino acids. CDR3: CASSRSTDTQYF. The CDR3 DNA reads TGTGCCAGCAGCAGAAGCACAGATACGCAGTATTTT. Drawing the rest from reference TRBV2 and TRBJ2-3, the complete variable domain is EPEVTQTPSHQVTQMGQEVILRCVPISNHLYFYWYRQILGQKVEFLVSFYNNEISEKSEIFDDQFSVERPDGSNFTLKIRSTKLEDSAMYFCASSRSTDTQYFGPGTRLTVL.

V gene TRBV5-1 combines with J gene TRBJ1-1; no definite D call. The germline gives CDR1 SGHRS, CDR2 YFSETQ. The V end was cut by 6 bases, the J end by 5 bases, with 17 bases between. The CDR3 loop spans 14 amino acids. The CDR3 nucleotides read TGCGCCAGCATCGGGTCGAACCGGATAACTGAAGCTTTCTTT. It codes for CASIGSNRITEAFF. The full variable domain, its missing parts supplied by reference TRBV5-1 and TRBJ1-1, is KAGVTQTPRYLIKTRGQQVTLSCSPISGHRSVSWYQQTPGQGLQFLFEYFSETQRNKGNFPGRFSGRQFSNSRSEMNVSTLELGDSALYLCASIGSNRITEAFFGQGTRLTVV.

A single count supports this clone. This chain links TRBV5-1 with TRBJ2-1; 12 bases are a match to TRBD2. Germline lookup yields CDR1 SGHRS and CDR2 YFSETQ. J was trimmed by 7 bases and V by 7 bases; bases with no gene match: 6. The CDR3 spans 14 residues. CDR3 sequence reads: CASAPGTSGNEQFF. DNA for the CDR3: TGCGCCAGCGCCCCCGGGACTAGCGGGAATGAGCAGTTCTTC.

The chain employs TRBV25-1 and TRBJ2-1; 10 nucleotides align to TRBD2. The CDR3 runs 17 residues. The germline gives CDR1 MGHDK, CDR2 SYGVNS. The trim removed 2 bases at V and 7 bases at J, leaving 11 bases unmatched. The CDR3 bases are TGTGCCAGCAGTGAAGGTGGAACTAGCGGGAACCTAAATGAGCAGTTCTTC. This gives the protein CASSEGGTSGNLNEQFF. The full variable domain, rest sourced from reference TRBV25-1 and TRBJ2-1, is EADIYQTPRYLVIGTGKKITLECSQTMGHDKMYWYQQDPGMELHLIHYSYGVNSTEKGDLSSESTVSRIRTEHFPLTLESARPSHTSQYLCASSEGGTSGNLNEQFFGPGTRLTVL.

CDR3: CAWSEAQDSPLHF. CDR3 sequence (DNA): TGTGCCTGGAGTGAGGCCCAGGATTCACCCCTCCACTTT. The rearrangement links TRBV30 to TRBJ1-6; D remains unclear. Trimming took off 1 base at V and 8 bases at J, with 9 bases between the two ends. Germline assignment: CDR1 GTSNPN and CDR2 SVGIG (reference sequence). The CDR3 runs to 13 residues.

The rearrangement links TRBV2 to TRBJ2-1; 9 bases are a match to TRBD2. This CDR3 comprises 14 residues. The germline CDR1 and CDR2 sequences are SNHLY and FYNNEI. With 5 bases clipped from V and 6 bases from J, the junction kept 5 bases outside the gene matches. The CDR3 region has the DNA TGTGCCAGCAGTAGGCTAGCGGGACTCAATGAGCAGTTCTTC. Amino acids: CASSRLAGLNEQFF.

The chain links TRBV28 to TRBJ2-2; 11 bases agree with TRBD1. The ends lost 1 base at V and 1 base at J; junction bases unmatched: 11. Germline assignment: CDR1 MDHEN and CDR2 SYDVKM. This CDR3 has 20 residues. CDR3 in amino acids: CASSLYNSGTGGWNTGELFF. Here the CDR3 DNA reads TGTGCCAGCAGTTTATACAATTCCGGGACAGGGGGTTGGAACACCGGGGAGCTGTTTTTT.

V usage is TRBV28 and J usage is TRBJ1-1; no clear D gene. This CDR3 comprises 12 residues. Deletions cut 3 bases from V and 3 bases from J, with 5 bases between. Germline V gene sequence: CDR1 MDHEN, CDR2 SYDVKM. The CDR3 loop reads CASSFQDTEAFF. In DNA, the CDR3 is TGTGCCAGCAGTTTTCAGGACACTGAAGCTTTCTTT.

The chain has TRBV5-6 and TRBJ2-2; no reliable D call. V was pared by 3 bases and J by 8 bases, with 20 bases between. Germline V gives CDR1 SGHDT, CDR2 YYEEEE. CDR3 length: 16 amino acids. The DNA of the CDR3 is TGTGCCAGCAGCTCGGCCTCGGAAACTCCCGGGGGGGAGCTGTTTTTT. Amino acid sequence: CASSSASETPGGELFF. Together with reference TRBV5-6 and TRBJ2-2, the CDR3 gives the full variable domain: DAGVTQSPTHLIKTRGQQVTLRCSPKSGHDTVSWYQQALGQGPQFIFQYYEEEERQRGNFPDRFSGHQFPNYSSELNVNALLLGDSALYLCASSSASETPGGELFFGEGSRLTVL.

The chain recombines TRBV28 with TRBJ2-7; 8 nucleotides agree with TRBD2. The V segment lost 5 bases and the J segment 0 bases; nucleotides outside the gene matches: 9. CDR3 length: 16 residues. Germline loops: CDR1 MDHEN, CDR2 SYDVKM. The chain's CDR3 is CASSRGGADYSYEQYF. CDR3 in DNA: TGTGCCAGCAGTCGGGGGGGGGCGGACTACTCCTACGAGCAGTACTTC.